This section outlines one T cell receptor beta chain sequence together with its context. Sequencing used immunoSEQ multiplex PCR; TCRdb keeps in-frame clones, though not all of them. The sample records 15,000 to 20,000 clones, about 85% being singletons. This entry belongs to a study of cytotoxic CD8 clonotypes in ibrutinib-treated CLL. V shed 1 base and J shed 0 bases, with 9 bases lying between them. The CDR3 is made up of 15 amino acids. Germline values: CDR1 SGHDT, CDR2 YYEEEE. This chain joins TRBV5-6 and TRBJ2-3; no clear D gene. This receptor was taken from a human donor with chronic lymphocytic leukemia. The sequences come from PBMCs, collected before ibrutinib treatment. The CDR3 nucleotides are TGTGCCAGCAGCTTGAGGGTTACTAGCACAGATACGCAGTATTTT. It codes for CASSLRVTSTDTQYF.